This T cell receptor (beta chain) was sequenced for a study of T cell changes during pregnancy in multiple sclerosis. Generated by immunoSEQ multiplex PCR, the TCRdb table keeps only in-frame clones and is missing some. This table holds 40,000 to 45,000 clones, approximately 90% found once. CDR1 SGHRS and CDR2 YFSETQ come from the germline V gene. The CDR3 runs 14 residues. V was pared by 0 bases and J by 5 bases, with 11 bases between. This clone was seen only once. Sequenced material: CD4+ T cells from peripheral blood mononuclear cells, taken after pregnancy. This receptor was identified in a female donor with multiple sclerosis, enrolled in a pregnancy study. The chain employs TRBV5-1 and TRBJ1-2; D is ambiguous. The CDR3 coding sequence is TGCGCCAGCAGCTTGGGCGATCCTCAATATGGCTACACCTTC. Translated: CASSLGDPQYGYTF.